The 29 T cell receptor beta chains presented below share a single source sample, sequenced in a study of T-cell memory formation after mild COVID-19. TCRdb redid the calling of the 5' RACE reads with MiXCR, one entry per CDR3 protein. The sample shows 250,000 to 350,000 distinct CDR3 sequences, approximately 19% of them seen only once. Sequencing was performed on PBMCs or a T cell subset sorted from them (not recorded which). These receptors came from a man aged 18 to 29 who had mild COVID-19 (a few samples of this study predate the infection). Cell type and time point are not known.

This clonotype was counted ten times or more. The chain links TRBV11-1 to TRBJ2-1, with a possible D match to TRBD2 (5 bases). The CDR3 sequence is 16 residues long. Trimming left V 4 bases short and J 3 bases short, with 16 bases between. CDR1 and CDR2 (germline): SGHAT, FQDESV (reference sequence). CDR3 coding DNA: TGTGCCAGCAGCTCCCGGAGCCTCGGGGTCTACAATGAGCAGTTCTTC. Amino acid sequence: CASSSRSLGVYNEQFF.

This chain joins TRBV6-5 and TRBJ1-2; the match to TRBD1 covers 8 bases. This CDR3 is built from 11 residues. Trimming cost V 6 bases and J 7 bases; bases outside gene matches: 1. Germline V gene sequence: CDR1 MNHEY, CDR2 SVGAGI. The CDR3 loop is CASRQGAGYTF. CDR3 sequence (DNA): TGTGCCAGCAGGCAGGGGGCTGGCTACACCTTC.

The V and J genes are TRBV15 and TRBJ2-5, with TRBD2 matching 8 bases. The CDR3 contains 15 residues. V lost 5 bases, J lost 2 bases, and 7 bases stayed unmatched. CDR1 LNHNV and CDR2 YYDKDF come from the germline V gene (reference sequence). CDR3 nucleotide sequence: TGTGCCACCAGCTGGGGTCGCGGGGGGCAAGAGACCCAGTACTTC. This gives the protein CATSWGRGGQETQYF. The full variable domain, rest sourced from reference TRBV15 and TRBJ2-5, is DAMVIQNPRYQVTQFGKPVTLSCSQTLNHNVMYWYQQKSSQAPKLLFHYYDKDFNNEADTPDNFQSRRPNTSFCFLDIRSPGLGDTAMYLCATSWGRGGQETQYFGPGTRLLVL.

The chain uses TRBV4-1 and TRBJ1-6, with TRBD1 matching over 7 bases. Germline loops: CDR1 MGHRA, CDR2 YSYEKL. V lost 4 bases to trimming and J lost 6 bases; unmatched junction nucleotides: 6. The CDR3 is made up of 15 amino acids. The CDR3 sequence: CASSLGTETNSPLHF. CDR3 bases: TGCGCCAGCAGCCTAGGGACAGAAACTAATTCACCCCTCCACTTT.

The CDR3 DNA sequence: TGTGCCAGCAGAGAGCTCCAGGGTATCGGGGAGCTGTTTTTT. It encodes CASRELQGIGELFF. The chain uses TRBV12-3 or TRBV12-4 and TRBJ2-2; perhaps TRBD1 as D (5 bases). The CDR3 length is 14 residues. V was cut by 6 bases and J by 7 bases, with 15 bases left in between.

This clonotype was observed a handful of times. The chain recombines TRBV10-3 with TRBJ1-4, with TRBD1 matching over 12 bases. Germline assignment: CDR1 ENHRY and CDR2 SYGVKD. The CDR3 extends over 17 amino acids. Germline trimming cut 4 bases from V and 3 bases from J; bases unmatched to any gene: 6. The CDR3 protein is CAISAGTGGMSNEKLFF. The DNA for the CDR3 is TGTGCCATCAGTGCGGGGACAGGGGGCATGTCTAATGAAAAACTGTTTTTT.

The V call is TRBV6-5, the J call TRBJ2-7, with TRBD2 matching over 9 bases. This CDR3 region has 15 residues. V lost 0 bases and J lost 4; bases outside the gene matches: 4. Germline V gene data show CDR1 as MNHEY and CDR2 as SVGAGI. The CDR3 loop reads CASSYSLGLAYEQYF. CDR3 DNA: TGTGCCAGCAGTTACTCGTTGGGACTAGCTTACGAGCAGTACTTC.

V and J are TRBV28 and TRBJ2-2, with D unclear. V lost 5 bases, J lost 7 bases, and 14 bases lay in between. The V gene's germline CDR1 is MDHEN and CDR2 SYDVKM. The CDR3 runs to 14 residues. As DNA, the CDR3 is TGTGCCAGCAGTCGACACGGGTCCGGCGGGGAGCTGTTTTTT. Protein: CASSRHGSGGELFF. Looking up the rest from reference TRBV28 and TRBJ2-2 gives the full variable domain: DVKVTQSSRYLVKRTGEKVFLECVQDMDHENMFWYRQDPGLGLRLIYFSYDVKMKEKGDIPEGYSVSREKKERFSLILESASTNQTSMYLCASSRHGSGGELFFGEGSRLTVL.

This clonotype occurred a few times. CDR3 residues: CASSFRPLGPTGELFF. Written as DNA, the CDR3 is TGTGCCAGCAGCTTCCGACCTCTGGGGCCCACCGGGGAGCTGTTTTTT. The chain combines TRBV11-2 with TRBJ2-2, with a possible D match to TRBD1 (5 bases). Deletions cut 3 bases from V and 4 bases from J, with 15 bases between. Germline-derived CDR1 and CDR2 are SGHAT and FQNNGV. The CDR3 is made up of 16 amino acids.

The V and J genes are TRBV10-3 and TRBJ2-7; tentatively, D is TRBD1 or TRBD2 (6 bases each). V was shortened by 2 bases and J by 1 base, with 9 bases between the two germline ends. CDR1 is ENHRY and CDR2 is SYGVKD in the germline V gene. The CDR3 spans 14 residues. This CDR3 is CAISETGRSYEQYV. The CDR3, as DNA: TGTGCCATCAGTGAGACAGGGAGGTCCTACGAGCAGTACGTC.

The CDR3 sequence: CASSQGVAEQYF. CDR3 DNA: TGCGCCAGCAGCCAAGGGGTAGCCGAGCAGTACTTC. This chain links TRBV4-3 with TRBJ2-7; no clear D. V shed 1 base and J shed 6 bases, with 7 bases lying between them. In germline, CDR1 is LGHNA, CDR2 YSLEER. This CDR3 spans 12 amino acids.

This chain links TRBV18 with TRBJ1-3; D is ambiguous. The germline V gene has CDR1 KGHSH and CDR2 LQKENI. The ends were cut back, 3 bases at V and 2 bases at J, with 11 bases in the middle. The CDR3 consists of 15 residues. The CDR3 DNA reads TGTGCCAGCTCACCGGAAAGGGTAACTGGAAACACCATATATTTT. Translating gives CASSPERVTGNTIYF.

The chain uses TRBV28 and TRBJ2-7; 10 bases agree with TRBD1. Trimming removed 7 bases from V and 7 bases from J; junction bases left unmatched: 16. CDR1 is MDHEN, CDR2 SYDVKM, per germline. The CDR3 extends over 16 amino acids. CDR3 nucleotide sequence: TGTGCCAGCATAGGTTTCGGGACAGGGGTTTTTGGAGAGCAGTACTTC. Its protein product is CASIGFGTGVFGEQYF.

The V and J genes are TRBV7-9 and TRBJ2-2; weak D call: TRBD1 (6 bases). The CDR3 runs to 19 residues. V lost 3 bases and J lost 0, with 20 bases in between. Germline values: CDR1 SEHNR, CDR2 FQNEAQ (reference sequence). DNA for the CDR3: TGTGCCAGCAGCTTCCTTTTCCACCGGGACAAAGCGAACACCGGGGAGCTGTTTTTT. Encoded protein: CASSFLFHRDKANTGELFF.

CDR3 sequence: CASSYAGNSNTEAFF. CDR3 DNA: TGTGCCAGCAGTTACGCGGGGAACTCGAACACTGAAGCTTTCTTT. The chain combines TRBV6-5 with TRBJ1-1, with D hard to call. CDR3 size: 15 residues. V lost 2 bases and J 1 base, leaving 11 bases between the germline ends. Germline-derived CDR1 and CDR2 are MNHEY and SVGAGI.

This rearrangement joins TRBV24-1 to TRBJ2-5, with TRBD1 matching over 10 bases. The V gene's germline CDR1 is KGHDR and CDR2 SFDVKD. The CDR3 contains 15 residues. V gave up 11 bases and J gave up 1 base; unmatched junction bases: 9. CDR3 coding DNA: TGTGCCAGTGAGCCCGGGACAGGGGTCCAAGAGACCCAGTACTTC. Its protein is CASEPGTGVQETQYF.

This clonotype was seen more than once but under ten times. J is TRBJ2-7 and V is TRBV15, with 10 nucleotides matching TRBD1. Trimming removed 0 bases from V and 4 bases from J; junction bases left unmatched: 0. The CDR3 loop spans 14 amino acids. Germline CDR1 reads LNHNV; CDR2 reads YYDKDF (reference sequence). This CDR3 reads CATSREGQGYEQYF. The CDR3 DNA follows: TGTGCCACCAGCAGAGAGGGACAGGGGTACGAGCAGTACTTC.

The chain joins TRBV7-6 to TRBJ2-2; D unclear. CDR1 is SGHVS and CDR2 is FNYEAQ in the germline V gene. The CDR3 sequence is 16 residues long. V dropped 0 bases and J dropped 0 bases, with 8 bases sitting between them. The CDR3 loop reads CASSLAGPTNTGELFF. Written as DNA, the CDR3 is TGTGCCAGCAGCTTAGCAGGGCCAACGAACACCGGGGAGCTGTTTTTT.

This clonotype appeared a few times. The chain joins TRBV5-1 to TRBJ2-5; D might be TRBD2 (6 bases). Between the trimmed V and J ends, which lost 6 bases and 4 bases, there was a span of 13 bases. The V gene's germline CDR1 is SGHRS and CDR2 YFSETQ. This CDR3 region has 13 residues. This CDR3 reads CASNPRRGETQYF. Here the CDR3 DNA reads TGCGCCAGCAACCCGAGGAGGGGAGAGACCCAGTACTTC.

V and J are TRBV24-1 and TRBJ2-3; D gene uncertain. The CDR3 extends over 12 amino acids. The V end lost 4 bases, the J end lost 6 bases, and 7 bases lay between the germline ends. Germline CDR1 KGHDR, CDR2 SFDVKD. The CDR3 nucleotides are TGTGCCACCAGTGACCCCACGGATACGCAGTATTTT. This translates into CATSDPTDTQYF.

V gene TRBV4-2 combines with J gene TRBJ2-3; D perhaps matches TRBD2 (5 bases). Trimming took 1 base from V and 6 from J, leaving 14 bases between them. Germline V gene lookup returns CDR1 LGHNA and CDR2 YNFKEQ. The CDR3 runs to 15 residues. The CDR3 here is CASSQGSGLFDTQYF. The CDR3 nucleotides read TGTGCCAGCAGCCAAGGGAGCGGTTTGTTCGATACGCAGTATTTT.

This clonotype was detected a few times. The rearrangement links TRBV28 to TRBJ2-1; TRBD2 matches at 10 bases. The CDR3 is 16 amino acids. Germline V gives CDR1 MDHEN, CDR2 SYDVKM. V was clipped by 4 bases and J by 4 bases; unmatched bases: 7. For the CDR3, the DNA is TGTGCCAGCAGTTCGAGGACTAGCGGCTTGTACAATGAGCAGTTCTTC. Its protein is CASSSRTSGLYNEQFF.

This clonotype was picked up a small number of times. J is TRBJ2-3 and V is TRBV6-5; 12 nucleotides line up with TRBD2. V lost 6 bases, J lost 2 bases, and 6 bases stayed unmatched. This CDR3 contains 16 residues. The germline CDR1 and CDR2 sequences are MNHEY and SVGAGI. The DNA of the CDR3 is TGTGCCAGCAGCCGACTAGCGGGGGCCACCACAGATACGCAGTATTTT. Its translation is CASSRLAGATTDTQYF.

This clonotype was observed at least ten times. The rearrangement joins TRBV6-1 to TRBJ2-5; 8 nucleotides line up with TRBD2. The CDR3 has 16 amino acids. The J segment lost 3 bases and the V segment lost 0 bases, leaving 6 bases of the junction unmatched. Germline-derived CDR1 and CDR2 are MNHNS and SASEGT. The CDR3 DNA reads TGTGCCAGCAGTGAAGCGATCGGTAGCGGGGAAGAGACCCAGTACTTC. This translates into CASSEAIGSGEETQYF.

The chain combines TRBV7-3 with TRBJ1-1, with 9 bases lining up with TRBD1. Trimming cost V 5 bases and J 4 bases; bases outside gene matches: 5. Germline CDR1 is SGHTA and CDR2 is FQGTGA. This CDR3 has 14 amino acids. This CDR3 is CASSPDRGSTEAFF. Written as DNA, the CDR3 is TGTGCCAGCAGCCCGGACAGGGGTAGCACTGAAGCTTTCTTT.

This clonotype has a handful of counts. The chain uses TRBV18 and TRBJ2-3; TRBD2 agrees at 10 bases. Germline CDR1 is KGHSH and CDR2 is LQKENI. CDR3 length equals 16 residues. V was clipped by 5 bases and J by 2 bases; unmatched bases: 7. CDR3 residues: CASSVRSGGNTDTQYF. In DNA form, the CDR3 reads TGTGCCAGCTCAGTACGTAGCGGGGGGAACACAGATACGCAGTATTTT.

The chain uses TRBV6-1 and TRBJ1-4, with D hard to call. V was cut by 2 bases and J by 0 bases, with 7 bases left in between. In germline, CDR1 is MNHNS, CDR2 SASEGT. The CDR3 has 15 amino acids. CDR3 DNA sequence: TGTGCCAGCAGTGAAAGGGCGGCAACTAATGAAAAACTGTTTTTT. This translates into CASSERAATNEKLFF.

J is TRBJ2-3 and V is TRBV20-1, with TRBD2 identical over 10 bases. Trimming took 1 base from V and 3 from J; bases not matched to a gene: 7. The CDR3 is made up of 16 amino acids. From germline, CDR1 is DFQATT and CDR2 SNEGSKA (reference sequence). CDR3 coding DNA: TGCAGTGCTAGAGTAGGAAGCGGGGGGGCGACAGATACGCAGTATTTT. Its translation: CSARVGSGGATDTQYF.

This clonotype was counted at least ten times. CDR3 coding DNA: TGTGCCAGCTCCCTAGGGGGGCTGGATACGCAGTATTTT. The encoded protein is CASSLGGLDTQYF. This chain links TRBV7-9 with TRBJ2-3; D may be TRBD1 or TRBD2 (6 bases each). CDR1 is SEHNR, CDR2 FQNEAQ, per germline (reference sequence). The CDR3 totals 13 residues. Between the trimmed V and J ends, which lost 8 bases and 6 bases, there was a span of 15 bases.